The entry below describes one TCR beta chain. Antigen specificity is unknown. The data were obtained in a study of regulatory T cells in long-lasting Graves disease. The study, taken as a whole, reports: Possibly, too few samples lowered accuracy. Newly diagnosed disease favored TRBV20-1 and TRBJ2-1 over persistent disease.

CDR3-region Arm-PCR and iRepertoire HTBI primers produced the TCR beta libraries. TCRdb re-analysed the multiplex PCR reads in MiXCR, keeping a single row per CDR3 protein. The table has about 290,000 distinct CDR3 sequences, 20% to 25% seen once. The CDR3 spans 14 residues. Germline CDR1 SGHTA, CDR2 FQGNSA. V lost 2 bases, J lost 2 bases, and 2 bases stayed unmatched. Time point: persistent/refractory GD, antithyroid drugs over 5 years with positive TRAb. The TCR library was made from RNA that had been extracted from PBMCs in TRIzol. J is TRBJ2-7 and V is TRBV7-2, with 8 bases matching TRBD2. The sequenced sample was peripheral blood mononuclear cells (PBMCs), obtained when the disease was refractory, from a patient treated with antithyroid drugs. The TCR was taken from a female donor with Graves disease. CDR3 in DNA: TGTGCCAGCAGCTTACAGCGGGGGACCTACGAGCAGTACTTC. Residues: CASSLQRGTYEQYF.